This T cell receptor beta chain stems from a study of T-cell memory formation after mild COVID-19. Study information: Each donor largely had its own TCR clusters. Study-wide findings and caveats: Certain responding clones were present in pre-infection memory, suggesting participation of cross-reactive memory. CD4+ bias marked clones expanding day 15 to 37, unlike balanced contracting clones.

CDR1 and CDR2 from the germline V gene are SGHRS and YFSETQ. The V gene lost 3 bases and the J gene lost 0 bases, with 6 bases spanning the gap. CDR3 length equals 13 residues. With regard to this clonotype: Its specificity is unknown.

Constant-segment primers were used for 5'RACE, and the resulting TCR alpha and TCR beta cDNA libraries carried sample barcodes and UMIs. TCRdb reanalysed the 5' RACE reads using MiXCR and keeps one entry per CDR3 protein. This table has around 120,000 distinct CDR3 sequences, roughly 15% appearing once. This TCR came from an adult woman who had mild COVID-19 (a few samples of this study predate the infection). Cell type and time point are not known. The sequenced sample was PBMCs or a T cell subset sorted from them (not recorded which). J is TRBJ1-1 and V is TRBV5-1; D might be TRBD1 (5 bases). CDR3 region: CASSWTLNTEAFF. CDR3 coding DNA: TGCGCCAGCAGCTGGACACTGAACACTGAAGCTTTCTTT.